What follows is one T cell receptor beta chain and its context. The germline V gene encodes CDR1 SGHVS and CDR2 FNYEAQ. V was clipped by 2 bases and J by 1 base, with 15 bases between them. This CDR3 is built from 16 residues. This record comes from a study of blood T cell repertoires in COVID-19. About the study: Sample material is recorded as cDNA or gDNA derived from T cells, B-cell-depleted T cells, or PBMCs.

Assay used: immunoSEQ multiplex PCR; TCRdb lists only in-frame clones, some missing. The data contain some 53,000 clones, 90% of them singletons. The receptor's source is a human donor in a cohort sampled during active COVID-19. Material: peripheral blood. The genes are TRBV7-6 and TRBJ2-7; TRBD2 is a possible D gene (5 bases). The CDR3 is CASSLTVGEHSYEQYF. CDR3 bases: TGTGCCAGCAGCTTAACGGTGGGAGAACATTCCTACGAGCAGTACTTC.